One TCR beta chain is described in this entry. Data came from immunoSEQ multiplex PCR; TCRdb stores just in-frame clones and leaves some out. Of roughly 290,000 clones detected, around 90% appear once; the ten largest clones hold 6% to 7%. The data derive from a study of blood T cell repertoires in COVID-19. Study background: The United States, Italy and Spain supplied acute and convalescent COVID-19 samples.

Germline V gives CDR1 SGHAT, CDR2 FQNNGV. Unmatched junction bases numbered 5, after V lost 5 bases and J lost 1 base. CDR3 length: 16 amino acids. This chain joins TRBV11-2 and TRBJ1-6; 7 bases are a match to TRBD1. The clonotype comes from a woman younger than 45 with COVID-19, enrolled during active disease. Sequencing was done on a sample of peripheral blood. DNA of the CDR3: TGTGCCAGCAGCCCTCGACAGGGATCCTATAATTCACCCCTCCACTTT. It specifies CASSPRQGSYNSPLHF.